These T cell receptor beta chains were read from a single sample in a study of shared clonotypes between healthy human individuals. TCRdb's table, derived via immunoSEQ multiplex PCR, lists solely in-frame clones and lacks some. The sample shows about 120,000 clones, 68% of them seen only once. What was sequenced was memory CD8+ T cells sorted from blood. The receptor set was obtained from a woman in her 30s in good health. Both conserved end residues are part of each CDR3.

J gene	V gene	CDR3 protein
TRBJ1-3	TRBV6-1	CASSGWGARNTIYF
TRBJ1-1	TRBV19	CASIVTGEAFF
TRBJ2-7	TRBV10-3	CAISDGGMAGGIYEQYF
TRBJ1-5	TRBV2	CASTDRSYYQPQHF
TRBJ2-3	TRBV29-1	CSVQEGYTDTQYF
TRBJ1-1	TRBV29-1	CSVEPRARNTEAFF
TRBJ2-1	TRBV4-1	CASSHLTTSYNEQFF
TRBJ2-7	TRBV15	CATSKGQGSSYEQYF
TRBJ2-3	TRBV4-2	CASSQERGQGADTQYF
TRBJ1-1	TRBV6-1	CASMASETVEAFF
TRBJ2-1	TRBV28	CASSRGRYNEQFF
TRBJ2-1	TRBV7-9	CASSLAEREAGYNEQFF
TRBJ2-1	TRBV19	CASSYGVGDEQFF
TRBJ2-7	TRBV28	CASSSVGDRGRYEQYF
TRBJ2-1	TRBV5-1	CASSLSSGGYNEQFF
TRBJ2-6	TRBV4-2	CASSQEAGANVLTF
TRBJ1-1	TRBV4-1	CASSQGRVTEAFF
TRBJ2-7	TRBV10-3	CAIAGLAGNRAYEQYF
TRBJ2-7	TRBV2	CASSGGVSGYEQYF
TRBJ2-1	TRBV5-1	CASSFATSGRAEQFF
TRBJ2-1	TRBV7-8	CASSLTLIGSNEQFF
TRBJ2-2	TRBV4-1	CASSPSRSGELFF
TRBJ2-7	TRBV4-2	CASSQDSLAGSFYYEQYF
TRBJ2-4	TRBV2	CASRGQDNWGAKNIQYF
TRBJ2-3	TRBV25-1	CASSVRDTSTDTQYF
TRBJ2-7	TRBV2	CASSDGTSGSLPYEQYF
TRBJ2-7	TRBV25-1	CASSDRGYEQYF
TRBJ1-1	TRBV19	CASRRTAGMPEAFF
TRBJ2-3	TRBV7-2	CASSQNVLVSDTQYF
TRBJ2-2	TRBV4-2	CASSPMTGDTGELFF
TRBJ2-2	TRBV5-1	CASSLDILASNTGELFF
TRBJ2-1	TRBV11-2	CASSLGPSRGYNEQFF
TRBJ2-1	TRBV19	CASSPAMYNEQFF
TRBJ1-5	TRBV27	CASSLQGGRGQPQHF
TRBJ2-7	TRBV28	CASSLKRAGLYEQYF
TRBJ2-5	TRBV2	CASSEAGQETQYF
TRBJ1-2	TRBV6-1	CASSESVGQGGGYTF
TRBJ2-2	TRBV13	CASRNRGDTGELFF
TRBJ2-2	TRBV27	CASSPLGLAGASGELFF